This TCR beta chain was obtained from a study of radiotherapy plus CTLA-4 blockade in lung cancer. Study observations and caveats: Reported findings show early blood T cell clone dynamics, with interferon-beta, best predicted response. The study found tumor-derived TCR clones expanded in blood after radiotherapy plus ipilimumab.

V dropped 5 bases and J dropped 3; count of bases not matched to a gene: 17. The CDR3 is 18 amino acids. Germline V CDR1 and CDR2: SEHNR, FQNEAQ (reference sequence). To note about this clone: Its antigen is as yet unknown.

It was focal radiation plus CTLA-4 blockade with ipilimumab that patients with chemo-refractory metastatic non-small-cell lung cancer received. The table came from immunoSEQ multiplex PCR; TCRdb's copy has only in-frame clones and leaves some out. The sample lists 50,000 to 65,000 clones, 65% to 80% occurring once. The sequence was collected from a human donor with non-small cell lung cancer whose response to radiotherapy plus ipilimumab could not be evaluated. The sequenced sample was peripheral blood, obtained from a patient treated with radiotherapy plus ipilimumab. The genes are TRBV7-9 and TRBJ2-3; 7 bases fit TRBD1. The CDR3 spells CASSPHATQGSSTDTQYF. The CDR3 nucleotides read TGTGCCAGCAGCCCCCATGCGACACAGGGGAGCTCGACAGATACGCAGTATTTT.